In this sample, the clone carrying this T cell receptor (beta chain) turned up a few times. The target antigen is unknown. The entry originates in a study of response to subunit inactivated influenza vaccine. Overall study results and limits: It was suggested by the authors that few new T cells are recruited by each seasonal influenza vaccination.

One entry per CDR3 protein, called by TCRdb with MiXCR from the RT-PCR reads. The table lists some 500,000 distinct CDR3 sequences, about 17% of them singletons. The origin of this receptor is a man between 50 and 75 years old who received an inactivated influenza vaccine. Sequencing was performed on CD4+ T cells sorted from PBMCs, taken less than 30 months after vaccination.

CDR3 region: CASSLWSTGTNEKLFF. As DNA, the CDR3 is TGCGCCAGCAGCTTGTGGAGTACCGGGACTAATGAAAAACTGTTTTTT. The chain employs TRBV5-1 and TRBJ1-4; D unclear. The V gene lost 1 base and the J gene lost 2 bases, with 12 bases spanning the gap. This CDR3 region has 16 residues. Germline lookup yields CDR1 SGHRS and CDR2 YFSETQ.